The subject of this entry is one T cell receptor (beta chain). Trimming shortened V by 3 bases and J by 8 bases, and 13 bases separated the two germline ends. Germline V lookup: CDR1 MNHNS, CDR2 SASEGT. This CDR3 region has 13 residues. This record belongs to a study of blood T cell repertoires in COVID-19. How the authors handled the data: Amplification with reference gene primers provided the estimates of nucleated cell counts. This table comes from immunoSEQ multiplex PCR, and its TCRdb copy is limited to in-frame clones, with some not included. The V and J calls and the clone size are those of that table, but D and trimming were determined from the DNA. The table shows 40,000 to 50,000 clones, with 70% to 90% occurring only once.

The chain carries TRBV6-1 and TRBJ1-1; no clear D. The sequence derives from a human donor in a cohort sampled during active COVID-19. The source material was peripheral blood. CDR3: CASSETGVGEAFF. As DNA, the CDR3 is TGTGCCAGCAGTGAGACCGGCGTCGGGGAAGCTTTCTTT.